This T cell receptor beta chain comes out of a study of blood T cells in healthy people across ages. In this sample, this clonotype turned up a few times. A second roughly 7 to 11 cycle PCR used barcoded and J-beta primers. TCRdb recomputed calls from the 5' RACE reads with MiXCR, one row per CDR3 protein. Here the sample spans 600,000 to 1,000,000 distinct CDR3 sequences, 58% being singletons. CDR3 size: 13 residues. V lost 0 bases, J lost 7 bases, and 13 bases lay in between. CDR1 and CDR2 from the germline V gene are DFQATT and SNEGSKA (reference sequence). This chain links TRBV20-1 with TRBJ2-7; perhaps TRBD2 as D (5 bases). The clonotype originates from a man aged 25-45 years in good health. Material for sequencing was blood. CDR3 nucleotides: TGCAGTGCTAGAGATCGGGATTCGAGGGAGCAGTACTTC. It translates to CSARDRDSREQYF.